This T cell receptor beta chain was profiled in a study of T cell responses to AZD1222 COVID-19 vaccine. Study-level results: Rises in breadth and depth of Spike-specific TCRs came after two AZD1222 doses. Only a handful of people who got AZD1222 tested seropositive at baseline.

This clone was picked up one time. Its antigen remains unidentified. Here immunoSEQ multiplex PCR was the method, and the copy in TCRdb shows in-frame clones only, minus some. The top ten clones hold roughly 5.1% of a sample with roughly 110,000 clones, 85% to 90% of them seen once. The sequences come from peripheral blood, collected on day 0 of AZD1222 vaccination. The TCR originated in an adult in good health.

In nucleotides, the CDR3 is TGTGCCAGCAGCTTATTGGAGGGTCCCTACGAGCAGTACTTC. Translation gives CASSLLEGPYEQYF. This chain links TRBV7-8 with TRBJ2-7; TRBD2 is a possible D gene (6 bases). Germline CDR1 SGHVS, CDR2 FQNEAQ. This CDR3 region has 14 residues. The V and J ends lost 2 bases and 2 bases respectively, with 10 bases between them. The full variable domain, its missing parts supplied by reference TRBV7-8 and TRBJ2-7, is GAGVSQSPRYKVAKRGQDVALRCDPISGHVSLFWYQQALGQGPEFLTYFQNEAQLDKSGLPSDRFFAERPEGSVSTLKIQRTQQEDSAVYLCASSLLEGPYEQYFGPGTRLTVT.